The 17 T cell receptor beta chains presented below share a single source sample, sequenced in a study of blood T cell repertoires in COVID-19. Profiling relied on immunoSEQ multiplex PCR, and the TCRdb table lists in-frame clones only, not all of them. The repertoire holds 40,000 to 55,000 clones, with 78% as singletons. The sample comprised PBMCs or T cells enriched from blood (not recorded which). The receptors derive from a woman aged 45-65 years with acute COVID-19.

DNA for the CDR3: TGCAGCTTCCGGACAGGGGACGAGCAGTACTTC. It specifies CSFRTGDEQYF. The chain has TRBV29-1 and TRBJ2-7, with TRBD1 matching 9 bases. The J segment lost 5 bases and the V segment lost 8 bases, leaving 4 bases of the junction unmatched. The CDR3 has 11 amino acids. Germline CDR1 and CDR2: SQVTM and ANQGSEA.

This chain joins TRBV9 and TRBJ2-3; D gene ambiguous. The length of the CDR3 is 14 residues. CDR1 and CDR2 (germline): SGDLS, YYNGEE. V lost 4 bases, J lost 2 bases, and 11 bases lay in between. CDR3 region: CASSFSRNTDTQYF. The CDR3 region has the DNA TGTGCCAGCAGCTTCTCGCGAAACACAGATACGCAGTATTTT.

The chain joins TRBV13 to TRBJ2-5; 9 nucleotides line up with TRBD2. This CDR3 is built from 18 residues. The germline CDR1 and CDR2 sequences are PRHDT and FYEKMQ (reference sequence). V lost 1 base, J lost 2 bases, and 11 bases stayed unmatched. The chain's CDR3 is CASSLASEGLAGQETQYF. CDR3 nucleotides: TGTGCCAGCAGCTTAGCCTCTGAGGGACTAGCAGGTCAAGAGACCCAGTACTTC. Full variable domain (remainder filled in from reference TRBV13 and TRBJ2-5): AAGVIQSPRHLIKEKRETATLKCYPIPRHDTVYWYQQGPGQDPQFLISFYEKMQSDKGSIPDRFSAQQFSDYHSELNMSSLELGDSALYFCASSLASEGLAGQETQYFGPGTRLLVL.

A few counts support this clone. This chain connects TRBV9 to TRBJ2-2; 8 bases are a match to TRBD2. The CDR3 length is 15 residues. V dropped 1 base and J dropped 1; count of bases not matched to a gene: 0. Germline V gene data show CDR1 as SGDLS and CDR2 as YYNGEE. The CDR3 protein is CASSVTSGNTGELFF. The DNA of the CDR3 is TGTGCCAGCAGCGTAACTAGCGGGAACACCGGGGAGCTGTTTTTT.

CDR3 nucleotide sequence: TGTGCCATCAGTGAGTCGCAGCTGCGGTACAATGAGCAGTTCTTC. Its protein is CAISESQLRYNEQFF. The chain joins TRBV10-3 to TRBJ2-1, with no clear D. CDR1 is ENHRY and CDR2 is SYGVKD in the germline V gene. The germline V and J ends were trimmed by 0 bases and 4 bases, with 10 bases remaining between them. This CDR3 has 15 amino acids.

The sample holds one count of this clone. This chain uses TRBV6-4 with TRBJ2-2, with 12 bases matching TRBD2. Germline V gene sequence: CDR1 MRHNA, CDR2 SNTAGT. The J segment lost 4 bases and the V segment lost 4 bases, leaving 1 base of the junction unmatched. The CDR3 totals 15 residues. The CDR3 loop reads CASSASGGATGELFF. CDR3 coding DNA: TGTGCCAGCAGTGCTAGCGGGGGGGCCACCGGGGAGCTGTTTTTT.

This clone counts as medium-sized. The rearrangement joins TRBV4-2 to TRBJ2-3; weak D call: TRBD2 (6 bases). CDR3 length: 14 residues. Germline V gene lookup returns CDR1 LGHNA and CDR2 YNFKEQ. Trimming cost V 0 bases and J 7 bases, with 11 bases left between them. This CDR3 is CASSQDTSWNTQYF. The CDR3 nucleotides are TGTGCCAGCAGCCAAGATACTAGCTGGAATACGCAGTATTTT.

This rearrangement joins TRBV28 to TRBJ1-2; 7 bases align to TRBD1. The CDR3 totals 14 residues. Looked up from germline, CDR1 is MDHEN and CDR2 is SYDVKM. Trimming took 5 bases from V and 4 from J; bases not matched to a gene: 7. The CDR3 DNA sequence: TGTGCCAGCAGTCCCTGGGGGACAGTCTATGGCTACACCTTC. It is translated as CASSPWGTVYGYTF.

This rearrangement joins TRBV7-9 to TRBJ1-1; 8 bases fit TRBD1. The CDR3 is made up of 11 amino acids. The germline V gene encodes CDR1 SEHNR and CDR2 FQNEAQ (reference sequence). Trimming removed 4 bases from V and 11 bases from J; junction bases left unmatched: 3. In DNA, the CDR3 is TGTGCCAGCAGCTCGACAGGGGACGCTTTCTTT. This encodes CASSSTGDAFF.

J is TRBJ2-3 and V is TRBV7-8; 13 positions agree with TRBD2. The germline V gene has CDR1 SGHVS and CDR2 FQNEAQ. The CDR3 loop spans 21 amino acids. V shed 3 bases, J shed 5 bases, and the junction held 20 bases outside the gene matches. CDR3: CASSFFPGLAGALIEGDTQYF. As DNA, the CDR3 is TGTGCCAGCAGCTTCTTTCCCGGACTAGCGGGGGCCTTGATAGAGGGAGATACGCAGTATTTT. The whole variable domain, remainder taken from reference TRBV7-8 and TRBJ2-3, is GAGVSQSPRYKVAKRGQDVALRCDPISGHVSLFWYQQALGQGPEFLTYFQNEAQLDKSGLPSDRFFAERPEGSVSTLKIQRTQQEDSAVYLCASSFFPGLAGALIEGDTQYFGPGTRLTVL.

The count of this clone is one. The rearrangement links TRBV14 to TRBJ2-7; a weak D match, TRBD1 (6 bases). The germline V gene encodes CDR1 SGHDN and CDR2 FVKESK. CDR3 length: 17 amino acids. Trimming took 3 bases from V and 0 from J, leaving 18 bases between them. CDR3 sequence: CASSHTHGQRSSYEQYF. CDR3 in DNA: TGTGCCAGCAGCCACACCCACGGACAGCGGAGCTCCTACGAGCAGTACTTC.

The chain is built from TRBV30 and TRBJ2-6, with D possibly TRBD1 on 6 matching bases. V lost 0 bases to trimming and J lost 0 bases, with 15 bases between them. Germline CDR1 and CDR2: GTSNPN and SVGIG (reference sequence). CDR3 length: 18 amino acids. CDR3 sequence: CAWSVQGGYLSGANVLTF. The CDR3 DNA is TGTGCCTGGAGTGTACAAGGGGGTTACCTCTCTGGGGCCAACGTCCTGACTTTC.

The CDR3 DNA is TGTGCCAGCAGCCGCCATCAGGGGGCTACTCTCTCTGGAAACACCATATATTTT. Translating it yields CASSRHQGATLSGNTIYF. The V gene is TRBV11-3, the J gene TRBJ1-3, with 8 bases identical to TRBD1. V shed 5 bases and J 0 bases; nucleotides not matched to a gene: 12. There are 18 residues in the CDR3. In germline, CDR1 is SGHNT, CDR2 YENEEA.

CDR3 protein: CASRRTGAQVEKLFF. As DNA, the CDR3 is TGTGCCAGCCGGAGGACAGGGGCACAAGTGGAAAAACTGTTTTTT. The genes are TRBV19 and TRBJ1-4; 9 positions agree with TRBD1. The CDR3 covers 15 residues. With 9 bases clipped from V and 8 bases from J, the junction kept 13 bases outside the gene matches. The V gene's germline CDR1 is LNHDA and CDR2 SQIVND (reference sequence).

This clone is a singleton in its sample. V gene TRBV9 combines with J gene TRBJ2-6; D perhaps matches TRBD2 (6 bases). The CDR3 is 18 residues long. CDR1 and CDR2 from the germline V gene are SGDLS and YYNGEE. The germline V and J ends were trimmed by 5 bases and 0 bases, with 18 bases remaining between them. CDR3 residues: CASSGGDGRASGANVLTF. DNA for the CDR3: TGTGCCAGCAGTGGAGGGGACGGCCGGGCCTCTGGGGCCAACGTCCTGACTTTC.

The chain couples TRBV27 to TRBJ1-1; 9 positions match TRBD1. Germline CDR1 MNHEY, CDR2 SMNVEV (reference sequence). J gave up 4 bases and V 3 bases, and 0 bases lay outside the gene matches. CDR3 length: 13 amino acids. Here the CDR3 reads CASSLTGGTEAFF. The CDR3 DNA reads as TGTGCCAGCAGTTTGACAGGGGGCACTGAAGCTTTCTTT.

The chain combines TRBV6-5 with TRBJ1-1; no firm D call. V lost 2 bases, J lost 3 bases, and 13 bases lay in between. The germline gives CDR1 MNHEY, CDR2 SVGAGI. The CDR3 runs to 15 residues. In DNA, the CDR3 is TGTGCCAGCAGTTACCACGTCAGGAGGGACACTGAAGCTTTCTTT. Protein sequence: CASSYHVRRDTEAFF.